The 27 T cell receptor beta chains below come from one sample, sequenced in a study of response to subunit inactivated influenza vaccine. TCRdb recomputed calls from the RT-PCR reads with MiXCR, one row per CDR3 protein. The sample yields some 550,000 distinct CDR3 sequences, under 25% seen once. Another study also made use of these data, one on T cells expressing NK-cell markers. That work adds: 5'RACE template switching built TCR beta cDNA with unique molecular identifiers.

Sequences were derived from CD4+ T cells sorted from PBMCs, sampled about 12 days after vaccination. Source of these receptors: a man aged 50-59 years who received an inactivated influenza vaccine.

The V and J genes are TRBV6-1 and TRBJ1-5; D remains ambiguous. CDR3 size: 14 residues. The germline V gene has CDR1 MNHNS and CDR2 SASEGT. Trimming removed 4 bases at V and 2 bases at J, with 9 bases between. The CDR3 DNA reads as TGTGCCAGCAGTGGGCAGTCTGGCAATCAGCCCCAGCATTTT. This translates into CASSGQSGNQPQHF.

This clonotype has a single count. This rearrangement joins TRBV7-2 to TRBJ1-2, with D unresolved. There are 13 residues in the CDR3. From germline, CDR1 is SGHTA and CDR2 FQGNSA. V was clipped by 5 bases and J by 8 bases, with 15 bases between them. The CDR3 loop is CASSPRGTAGYTF. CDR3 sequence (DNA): TGTGCCAGCAGCCCCCGGGGAACAGCGGGCTACACCTTC.

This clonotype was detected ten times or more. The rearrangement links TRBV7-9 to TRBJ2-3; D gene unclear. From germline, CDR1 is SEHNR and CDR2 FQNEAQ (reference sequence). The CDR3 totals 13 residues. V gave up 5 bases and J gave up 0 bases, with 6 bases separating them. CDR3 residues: CASSLISTDTQYF. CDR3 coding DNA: TGTGCCAGCAGCCTGATCAGCACAGATACGCAGTATTTT.

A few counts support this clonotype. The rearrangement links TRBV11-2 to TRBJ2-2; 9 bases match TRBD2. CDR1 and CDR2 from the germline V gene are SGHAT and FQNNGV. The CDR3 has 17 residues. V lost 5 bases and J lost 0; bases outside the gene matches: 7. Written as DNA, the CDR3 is TGTGCCAGCAGCCTAATCAGCGGGGGGCCGAACACCGGGGAGCTGTTTTTT. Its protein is CASSLISGGPNTGELFF.

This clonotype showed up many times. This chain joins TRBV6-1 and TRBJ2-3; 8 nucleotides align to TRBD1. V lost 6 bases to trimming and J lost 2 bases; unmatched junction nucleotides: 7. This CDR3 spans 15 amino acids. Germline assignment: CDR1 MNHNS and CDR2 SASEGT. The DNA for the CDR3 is TGTGCCAGCAGGAAGACAGGGGCCCACACAGATACGCAGTATTTT. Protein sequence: CASRKTGAHTDTQYF.

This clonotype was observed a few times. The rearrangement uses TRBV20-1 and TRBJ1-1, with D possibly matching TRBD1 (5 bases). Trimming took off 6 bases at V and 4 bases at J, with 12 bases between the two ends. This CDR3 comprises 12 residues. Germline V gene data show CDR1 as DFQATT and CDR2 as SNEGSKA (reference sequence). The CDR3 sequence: CSAFSGITEAFF. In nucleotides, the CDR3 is TGCAGTGCGTTTTCAGGGATCACTGAAGCTTTCTTT.

DNA for the CDR3: TGTGCCAGCAGCCTGGGCGGGGGTAAAGAGACCCAGTACTTC. Amino acids: CASSLGGGKETQYF. J is TRBJ2-5 and V is TRBV6-2 or TRBV6-3; TRBD2 agrees at 7 bases. Germline V gene lookup returns CDR1 MNHEY and CDR2 SVGEGT. There are 14 residues in the CDR3. V shed 6 bases, J shed 3 bases, and the junction held 7 bases outside the gene matches.

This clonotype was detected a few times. CDR3 nucleotides: TGTGCCAGTGGACTAGGGCACACAGATACGCAGTATTTT. This sequence encodes CASGLGHTDTQYF. The chain combines TRBV6-1 with TRBJ2-3; TRBD2 matches at 7 bases. This CDR3 has 13 residues. Trimming at V came to 9 bases and at J to 2 bases, leaving 5 bases not matched to a gene. Germline CDR1 is MNHNS and CDR2 is SASEGT.

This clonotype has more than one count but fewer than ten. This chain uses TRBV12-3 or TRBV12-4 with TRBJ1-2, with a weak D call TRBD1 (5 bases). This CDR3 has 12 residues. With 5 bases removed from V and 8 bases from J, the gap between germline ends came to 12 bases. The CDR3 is CASSPPGFGYTF. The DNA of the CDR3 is TGTGCCAGCAGTCCCCCAGGGTTCGGCTACACCTTC.

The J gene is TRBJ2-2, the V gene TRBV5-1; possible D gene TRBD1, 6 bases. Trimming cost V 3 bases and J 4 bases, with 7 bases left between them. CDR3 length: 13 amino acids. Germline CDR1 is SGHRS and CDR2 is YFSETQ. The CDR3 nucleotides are TGCGCCAGCAGCTGGGGGCGCACCGGGGAGCTGTTTTTT. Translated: CASSWGRTGELFF.

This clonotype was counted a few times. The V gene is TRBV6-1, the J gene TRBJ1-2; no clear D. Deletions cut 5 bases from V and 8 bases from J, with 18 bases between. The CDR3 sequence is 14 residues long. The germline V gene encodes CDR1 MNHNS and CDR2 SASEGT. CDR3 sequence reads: CASSRSADRGGYTF. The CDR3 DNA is TGTGCCAGCAGTCGAAGCGCGGACCGCGGGGGCTACACCTTC.

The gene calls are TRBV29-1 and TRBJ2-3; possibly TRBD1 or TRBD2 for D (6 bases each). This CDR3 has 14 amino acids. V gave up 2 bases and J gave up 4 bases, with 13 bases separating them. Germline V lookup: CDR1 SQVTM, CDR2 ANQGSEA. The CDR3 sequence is CSVEPPGGPDTQYF. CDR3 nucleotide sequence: TGCAGCGTTGAACCCCCCGGGGGCCCAGATACGCAGTATTTT.

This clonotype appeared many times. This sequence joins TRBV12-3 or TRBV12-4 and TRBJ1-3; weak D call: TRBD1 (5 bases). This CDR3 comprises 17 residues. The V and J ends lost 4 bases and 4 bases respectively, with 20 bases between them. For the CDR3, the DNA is TGTGCCAGCAGTTCTCTTTGGGGAGGGGTCCAAGGAAACACCATATATTTT. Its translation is CASSSLWGGVQGNTIYF.

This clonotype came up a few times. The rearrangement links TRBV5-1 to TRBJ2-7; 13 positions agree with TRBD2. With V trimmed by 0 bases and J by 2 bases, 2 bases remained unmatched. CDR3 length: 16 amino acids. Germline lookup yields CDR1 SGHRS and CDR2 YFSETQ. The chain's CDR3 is CASSLGGTSGTYEQYF. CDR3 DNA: TGCGCCAGCAGCTTGGGCGGGACTAGCGGGACCTACGAGCAGTACTTC.

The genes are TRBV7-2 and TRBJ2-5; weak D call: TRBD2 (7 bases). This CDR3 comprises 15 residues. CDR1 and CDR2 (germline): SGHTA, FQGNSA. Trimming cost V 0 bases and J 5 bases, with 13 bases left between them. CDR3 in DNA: TGTGCCAGCAGCTTAGCGGGGGGGCTAGCGGAGACCCAGTACTTC. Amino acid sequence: CASSLAGGLAETQYF.

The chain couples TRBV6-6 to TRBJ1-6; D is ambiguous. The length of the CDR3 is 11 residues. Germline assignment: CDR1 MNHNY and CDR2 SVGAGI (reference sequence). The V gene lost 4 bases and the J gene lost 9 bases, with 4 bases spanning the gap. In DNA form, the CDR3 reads TGTGCCAGCAGTTCGGGTTCACCCCTCCACTTT. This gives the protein CASSSGSPLHF.

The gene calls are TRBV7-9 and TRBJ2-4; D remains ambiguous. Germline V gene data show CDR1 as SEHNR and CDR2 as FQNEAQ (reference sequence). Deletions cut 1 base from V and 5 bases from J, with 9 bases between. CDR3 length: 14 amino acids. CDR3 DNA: TGTGCCAGCAGCTTAGGGGCCCAGGAAAACATTCAGTACTTC. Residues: CASSLGAQENIQYF.

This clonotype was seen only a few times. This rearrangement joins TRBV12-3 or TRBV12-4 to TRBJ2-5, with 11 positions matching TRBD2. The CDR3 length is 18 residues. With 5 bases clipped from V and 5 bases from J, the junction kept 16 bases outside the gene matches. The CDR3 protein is CASSNLGLAGLRRETQYF. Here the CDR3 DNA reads TGTGCCAGCAGTAACCTCGGACTAGCGGGCCTTCGTCGGGAGACCCAGTACTTC.

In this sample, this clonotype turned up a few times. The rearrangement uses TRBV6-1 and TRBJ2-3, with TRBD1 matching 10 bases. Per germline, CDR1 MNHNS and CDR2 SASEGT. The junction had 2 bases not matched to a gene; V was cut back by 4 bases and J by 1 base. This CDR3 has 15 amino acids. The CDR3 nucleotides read TGTGCCAGCAGTGCCGGGACAGGGGGCACAGATACGCAGTATTTT. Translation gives CASSAGTGGTDTQYF.

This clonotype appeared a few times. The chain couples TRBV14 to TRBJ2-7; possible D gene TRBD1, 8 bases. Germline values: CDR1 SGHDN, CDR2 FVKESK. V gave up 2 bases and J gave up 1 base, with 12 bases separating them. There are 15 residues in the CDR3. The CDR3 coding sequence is TGTGCCAGCAGCCAAAACAGGGGGGGGTCCTACGAGCAGTACTTC. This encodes CASSQNRGGSYEQYF.

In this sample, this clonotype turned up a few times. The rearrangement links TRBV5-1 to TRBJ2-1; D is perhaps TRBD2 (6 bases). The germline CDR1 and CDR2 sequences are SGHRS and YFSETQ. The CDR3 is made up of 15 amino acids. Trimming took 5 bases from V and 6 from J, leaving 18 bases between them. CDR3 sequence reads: CASSPGLASLNEQFF. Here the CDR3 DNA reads TGCGCCAGCAGTCCGGGACTCGCATCCCTCAATGAGCAGTTCTTC.

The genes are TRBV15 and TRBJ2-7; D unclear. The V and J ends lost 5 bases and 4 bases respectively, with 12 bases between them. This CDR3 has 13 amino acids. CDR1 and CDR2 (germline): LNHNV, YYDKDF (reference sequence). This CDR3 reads CATSANKGYEQYF. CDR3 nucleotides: TGTGCCACCAGCGCAAATAAAGGGTACGAGCAGTACTTC.

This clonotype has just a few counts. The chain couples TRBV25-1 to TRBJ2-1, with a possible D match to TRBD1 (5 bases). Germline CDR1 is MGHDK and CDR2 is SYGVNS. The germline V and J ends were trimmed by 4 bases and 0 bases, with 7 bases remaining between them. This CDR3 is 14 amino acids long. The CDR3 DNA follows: TGTGCCAGCAGTGGACAGATCTCCTACAATGAGCAGTTCTTC. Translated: CASSGQISYNEQFF.

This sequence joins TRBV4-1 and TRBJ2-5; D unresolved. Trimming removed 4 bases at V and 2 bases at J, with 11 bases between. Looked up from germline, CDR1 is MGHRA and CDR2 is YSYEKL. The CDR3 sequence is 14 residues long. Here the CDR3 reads CASSRYHPQETQYF. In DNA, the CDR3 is TGCGCCAGCAGCCGTTACCACCCACAAGAGACCCAGTACTTC.

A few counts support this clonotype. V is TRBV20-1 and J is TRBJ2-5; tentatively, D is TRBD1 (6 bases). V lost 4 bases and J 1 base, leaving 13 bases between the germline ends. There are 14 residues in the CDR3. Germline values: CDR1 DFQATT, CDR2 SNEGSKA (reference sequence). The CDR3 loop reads CSAIPGHLQETQYF. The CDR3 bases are TGCAGTGCTATCCCGGGACACCTCCAAGAGACCCAGTACTTC.

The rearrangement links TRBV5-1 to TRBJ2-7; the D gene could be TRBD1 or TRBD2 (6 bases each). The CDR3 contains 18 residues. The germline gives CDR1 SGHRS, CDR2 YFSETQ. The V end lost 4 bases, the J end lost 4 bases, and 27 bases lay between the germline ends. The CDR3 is CASSLGTGDLGQIYEQYF. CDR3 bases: TGCGCCAGCAGCCTGGGGACTGGGGACCTTGGACAGATATACGAGCAGTACTTC.

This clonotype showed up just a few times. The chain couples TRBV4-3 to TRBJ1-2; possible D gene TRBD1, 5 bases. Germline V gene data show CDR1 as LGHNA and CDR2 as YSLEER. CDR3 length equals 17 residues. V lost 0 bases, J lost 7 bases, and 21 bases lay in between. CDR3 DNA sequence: TGCGCCAGCAGCCAAGATCGTGGAGTAGGGGACCGGGGTGGCTACACCTTC. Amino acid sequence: CASSQDRGVGDRGGYTF.